The 25 T cell receptor beta chains listed next were all sequenced from one sample in a study of beta chain features in type 1 diabetes. Study-wide results and caveats: TCRB CDR3s were moderately but significantly shorter in Type 1 diabetes patients in all four CD4+ subsets.

Sequencing targeted expressed TCRB transcripts, as all isolated RNA had been reverse transcribed. Using immunoSEQ multiplex PCR, the repertoire was profiled, and TCRdb retains in-frame clones only, with some absent. In the table there are 600,000 to 700,000 clones, roughly an eighth of which are singletons. Their recognized antigens are unknown. The sample comprised naive CD4+ T cells from blood. The receptors shown here come from a man aged 25-45 years with type 1 diabetes.

This clone has a handful of counts. The chain is built from TRBV7-2 and TRBJ2-5; D gene uncertain. CDR3 length: 15 amino acids. Germline assignment: CDR1 SGHTA and CDR2 FQGNSA. The V end lost 3 bases, the J end lost 2 bases, and 13 bases lay between the germline ends. The CDR3 nucleotides read TGTGCCAGCAGCTTGCTCGGGTATGGGCAAGAGACCCAGTACTTC. It yields the protein CASSLLGYGQETQYF.

A note on this clone: The sample holds other DNA sequences that translate to the same CDR3. The chain uses TRBV2 and TRBJ2-7; D is uncertain. This CDR3 is 12 amino acids long. Trimming took 2 bases from V and 1 from J, leaving 3 bases between them. Germline CDR1 and CDR2: SNHLY and FYNNEI. The chain's CDR3 is CASSERSYEQYF. CDR3 bases: TGTGCCAGCAGTGAAAGGTCCTACGAGCAGTACTTC. The full variable domain, its missing parts supplied by reference TRBV2 and TRBJ2-7, is EPEVTQTPSHQVTQMGQEVILRCVPISNHLYFYWYRQILGQKVEFLVSFYNNEISEKSEIFDDQFSVERPDGSNFTLKIRSTKLEDSAMYFCASSERSYEQYFGPGTRLTVT.

This clone has just a few counts. The chain joins TRBV7-9 to TRBJ2-1; D is possibly TRBD2 (5 bases). The V gene's germline CDR1 is SEHNR and CDR2 FQNEAQ (reference sequence). This CDR3 contains 14 residues. Trimming cost V 0 bases and J 7 bases, with 10 bases left between them. CDR3 amino acids: CASSLATNANEQFF. DNA of the CDR3: TGTGCCAGCAGCTTAGCGACTAATGCGAATGAGCAGTTCTTC. The full variable domain, rest sourced from reference TRBV7-9 and TRBJ2-1, is DTGVSQNPRHKITKRGQNVTFRCDPISEHNRLYWYRQTLGQGPEFLTYFQNEAQLEKSRLLSDRFSAERPKGSFSTLEIQRTEQGDSAMYLCASSLATNANEQFFGPGTRLTVL.

The rearrangement joins TRBV2 to TRBJ2-2, with D possibly being TRBD1 (5 bases). CDR3 length: 15 residues. The V end lost 4 bases, the J end lost 4 bases, and 13 bases lay between the germline ends. Germline V gives CDR1 SNHLY, CDR2 FYNNEI. CDR3 region: CASSGTGDSTGELFF. The CDR3 nucleotides are TGTGCCAGCAGTGGCACAGGCGATTCCACCGGGGAGCTGTTTTTT.

This clone was detected a few times. This chain connects TRBV23-1 to TRBJ2-1, with 8 bases that match TRBD2. TRBV23-1 has ORF status, its function being uncertain. The CDR3 totals 17 residues. The V and J ends lost 4 bases and 2 bases, in that order; junction bases with no gene match: 10. CDR3 amino acids: CASSPVVSGGPYNEQFF. The CDR3 region has the DNA TGCGCCAGCAGTCCAGTAGTAAGCGGGGGCCCCTACAATGAGCAGTTCTTC.

This clone has just a few counts. The chain recombines TRBV7-9 with TRBJ1-3, with D possibly matching TRBD1 (6 bases). This CDR3 spans 17 amino acids. V lost 1 base and J 0 bases, leaving 13 bases between the germline ends. Per the germline V gene, CDR1 is SEHNR and CDR2 is FQNEAQ (reference sequence). DNA for the CDR3: TGTGCCAGCAGCTTAGTCATGGACAGTTTCTCTGGAAACACCATATATTTT. It codes for CASSLVMDSFSGNTIYF.

The CDR3 nucleotides read TGCAGCGTGGGACTTATAGTCAACAATGAGCAGTTCTTC. Protein product: CSVGLIVNNEQFF. V usage is TRBV29-1 and J usage is TRBJ2-1; D might be TRBD2 (6 bases). V lost 6 bases and J lost 5, with 14 bases in between. Germline loops: CDR1 SQVTM, CDR2 ANQGSEA. This CDR3 has 13 residues.

This clone was seen a few times. The V call is TRBV7-2, the J call TRBJ1-5, with 9 bases that match TRBD1. Germline CDR1 and CDR2: SGHTA and FQGNSA. The length of the CDR3 is 16 residues. The V and J ends lost 3 bases and 7 bases, in that order; junction bases with no gene match: 10. CDR3 bases: TGTGCCAGCAGCTTCTTCGGACAGGGGACGGGACAGCCCCAGCATTTT. Protein product: CASSFFGQGTGQPQHF.

This chain links TRBV4-3 with TRBJ1-2, with 9 bases fitting TRBD1. This CDR3 region has 14 residues. The trim removed 1 base at V and 8 bases at J, leaving 5 bases unmatched. Germline V gene lookup returns CDR1 LGHNA and CDR2 YSLEER. Here the CDR3 reads CASSQGWTGAGYTF. The CDR3 DNA reads as TGCGCCAGCAGCCAAGGGTGGACAGGGGCCGGCTACACCTTC.

This clone was seen more than once but under ten times. This chain uses TRBV19 with TRBJ2-5, with 8 nucleotides matching TRBD1. This CDR3 is 14 amino acids long. Germline CDR1 reads LNHDA; CDR2 reads SQIVND (reference sequence). The V and J ends lost 5 bases and 3 bases, in that order; junction bases with no gene match: 5. The CDR3 spells CASSPDRGKETQYF. The CDR3, as DNA: TGTGCCAGTAGTCCTGACAGGGGCAAAGAGACCCAGTACTTC. Full variable domain (rest looked up from reference TRBV19 and TRBJ2-5): DGGITQSPKYLFRKEGQNVTLSCEQNLNHDAMYWYRQDPGQGLRLIYYSQIVNDFQKGDIAEGYSVSREKKESFPLTVTSAQKNPTAFYLCASSPDRGKETQYFGPGTRLLVL.

The chain links TRBV7-2 to TRBJ2-7; 8 bases match TRBD1. CDR3 length: 14 residues. Germline lookup yields CDR1 SGHTA and CDR2 FQGNSA. Losses at the gene ends were 3 bases for V and 3 bases for J; bases not matched to a gene: 4. The CDR3 DNA reads TGTGCCAGCAGCTTCGCGACAGGGGACTACGAGCAGTACTTC. Translation: CASSFATGDYEQYF.

This clone was seen a few times. V gene TRBV27 combines with J gene TRBJ1-6; D ambiguous. Trimming cost V 2 bases and J 4 bases, with 9 bases left between them. Germline V gene sequence: CDR1 MNHEY, CDR2 SMNVEV (reference sequence). The CDR3 runs to 15 residues. The CDR3 is CASSLRTAYNSPLHF. The DNA for the CDR3 is TGTGCCAGCAGTTTAAGGACGGCGTATAATTCACCCCTCCACTTT.

In its sample, this clone was seen a few times. J is TRBJ1-6 and V is TRBV4-3; D ambiguous. CDR3 length: 15 residues. CDR1 is LGHNA, CDR2 YSLEER, per germline. V lost 0 bases and J 9 bases, leaving 12 bases between the germline ends. The CDR3: CASSQEVVSRSPLHF. As DNA, the CDR3 is TGCGCCAGCAGCCAAGAAGTGGTATCCCGTTCACCCCTCCACTTT.

The chain recombines TRBV6-5 with TRBJ2-5, with TRBD2 matching over 11 bases. V gave up 2 bases and J gave up 6 bases; unmatched junction bases: 8. The germline V gene has CDR1 MNHEY and CDR2 SVGAGI. CDR3 size: 16 residues. CDR3 DNA sequence: TGTGCCAGCAGTTACCGCCCGACTAGCGGGGTAAAGACCCAGTACTTC. This translates into CASSYRPTSGVKTQYF.

This clone showed up just a few times. V gene TRBV28 combines with J gene TRBJ2-5; D gene uncertain. Trimming removed 3 bases from V and 8 bases from J, with 10 bases in between. Germline CDR1 is MDHEN and CDR2 is SYDVKM. The CDR3 is 12 amino acids. The chain's CDR3 is CASSFFGATQYF. The DNA of the CDR3 is TGTGCCAGCAGTTTTTTCGGAGCTACCCAGTACTTC.

V and J are TRBV6-6 and TRBJ2-5, with TRBD1 identical over 7 bases. CDR1 MNHNY and CDR2 SVGAGI come from the germline V gene (reference sequence). The CDR3 has 13 residues. V dropped 11 bases and J dropped 0; count of bases not matched to a gene: 6. The CDR3 bases are TGTGCCTGCAACAGGGGACACCAAGAGACCCAGTACTTC. Translated, it gives CACNRGHQETQYF.

This sequence joins TRBV6-1 and TRBJ1-2; the match to TRBD1 covers 7 bases. After removal of 6 bases from V and 7 bases from J, the junction contained 14 bases not matched to a gene. Germline V gene lookup returns CDR1 MNHNS and CDR2 SASEGT. This CDR3 is built from 15 residues. DNA of the CDR3: TGTGCCAGCAGACCTGAGGACAGGTCTGGGGGTGGCTACACCTTC. Its protein is CASRPEDRSGGGYTF.

This clone was seen only a few times. The chain carries TRBV6-5 and TRBJ2-3; D assignment may be TRBD1 or TRBD2 (5 bases each). The CDR3 spans 14 residues. CDR1 and CDR2 from the germline V gene are MNHEY and SVGAGI. V was trimmed by 5 bases and J by 0 bases, leaving 9 bases between them. The CDR3 sequence: CASSRDLSTDTQYF. DNA for the CDR3: TGTGCCAGCAGTCGGGACCTTAGCACAGATACGCAGTATTTT.

J is TRBJ1-2 and V is TRBV5-1, with D perhaps TRBD1 (5 bases). The CDR3 consists of 14 residues. V was clipped by 0 bases and J by 14 bases, with 20 bases between them. CDR1 and CDR2 (germline): SGHRS, YFSETQ. This chain's CDR3 is CASSLDRRGGAGTF. The CDR3 region has the DNA TGCGCCAGCAGCTTGGATCGTAGGGGAGGCGCCGGAACCTTC.

This clone was counted between two and nine times. The chain couples TRBV11-2 to TRBJ1-1; unclear D gene. Trimming stripped 3 bases from V and 4 bases from J, with 9 bases between. The germline V gene encodes CDR1 SGHAT and CDR2 FQNNGV. There are 13 residues in the CDR3. The DNA of the CDR3 is TGTGCCAGCAGCTTTGGGGAAGCCACTGAAGCTTTCTTT. Translation: CASSFGEATEAFF.

This clone has just a few counts. The chain has TRBV19 and TRBJ2-1, with 9 bases that match TRBD1. The CDR3 covers 15 residues. V lost 1 base and J lost 6; bases outside the gene matches: 4. The V gene's germline CDR1 is LNHDA and CDR2 SQIVND (reference sequence). The CDR3 sequence: CASSIGTGESNEQFF. CDR3 DNA sequence: TGTGCCAGTAGTATAGGGACAGGGGAGAGCAATGAGCAGTTCTTC. The variable domain in full, with the rest retrieved from reference TRBV19 and TRBJ2-1, is DGGITQSPKYLFRKEGQNVTLSCEQNLNHDAMYWYRQDPGQGLRLIYYSQIVNDFQKGDIAEGYSVSREKKESFPLTVTSAQKNPTAFYLCASSIGTGESNEQFFGPGTRLTVL.

This clone appeared a few times. The chain couples TRBV7-9 to TRBJ1-4; 7 nucleotides align to TRBD1. The CDR3 length is 16 residues. The germline gives CDR1 SEHNR, CDR2 FQNEAQ (reference sequence). The J segment lost 2 bases and the V segment lost 6 bases, leaving 9 bases of the junction unmatched. In DNA form, the CDR3 reads TGTGCCAGCAGTCCTGGACAGGCTTGGACTAATGAAAAACTGTTTTTT. Translating gives CASSPGQAWTNEKLFF.

The chain carries TRBV14 and TRBJ1-2; 12 nucleotides align to TRBD1. The CDR3 spans 17 residues. V was clipped by 0 bases and J by 4 bases; unmatched bases: 6. Germline V gives CDR1 SGHDN, CDR2 FVKESK. The CDR3 DNA is TGTGCCAGCAGCCAAGATATGGGGACAGGGGGCATCTATGGCTACACCTTC. Translation gives CASSQDMGTGGIYGYTF.

This clone was picked up a small number of times. V usage is TRBV7-2 and J usage is TRBJ2-7, with 9 bases matching TRBD2. This CDR3 contains 16 residues. The V segment lost 2 bases and the J segment 3 bases; nucleotides outside the gene matches: 8. Germline V CDR1 and CDR2: SGHTA, FQGNSA. The chain's CDR3 is CASSLTAGGRYYEQYF. The CDR3 nucleotides read TGTGCCAGCAGCTTAACAGCGGGGGGCCGGTACTACGAGCAGTACTTC.

Only a few counts were recorded for this clone. The chain carries TRBV5-1 and TRBJ2-7, with D possibly matching TRBD1 (5 bases). Germline V lookup: CDR1 SGHRS, CDR2 YFSETQ. Trimming pared 5 bases from V and 0 bases from J, leaving 18 bases between. This CDR3 region has 16 residues. CDR3 loop: CASSFQGGEPSYEQYF. For the CDR3, the DNA is TGCGCCAGCAGTTTCCAGGGTGGAGAGCCCTCCTACGAGCAGTACTTC.